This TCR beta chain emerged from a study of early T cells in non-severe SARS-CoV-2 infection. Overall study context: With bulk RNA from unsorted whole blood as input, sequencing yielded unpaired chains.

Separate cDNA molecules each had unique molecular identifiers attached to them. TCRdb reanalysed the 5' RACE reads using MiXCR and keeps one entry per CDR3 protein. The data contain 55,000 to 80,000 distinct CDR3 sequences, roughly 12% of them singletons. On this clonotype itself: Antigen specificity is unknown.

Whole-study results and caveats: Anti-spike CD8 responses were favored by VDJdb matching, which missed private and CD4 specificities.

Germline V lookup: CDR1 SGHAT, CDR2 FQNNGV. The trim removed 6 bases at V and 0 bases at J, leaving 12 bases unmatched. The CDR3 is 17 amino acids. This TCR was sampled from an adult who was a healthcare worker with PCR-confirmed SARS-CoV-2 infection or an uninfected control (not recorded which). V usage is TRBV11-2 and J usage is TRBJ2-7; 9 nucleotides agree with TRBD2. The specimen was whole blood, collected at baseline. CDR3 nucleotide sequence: TGTGCCAGCAGAAGGGGCCCCCTACTAGCGGGCTCCTACGAGCAGTACTTC. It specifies CASRRGPLLAGSYEQYF.